This TCR beta chain appears in the sequencing data of a study of metastatic and nonmetastatic thyroid tumors. All patients reached thyroid surgery having received no treatment beforehand. This clone was detected many times. TCRdb re-called the PCR reads through MiXCR. The sample gives around 45,000 clones, less than 4.5% of which show up once; less than 10% is in the top ten. V lost 0 bases, J lost 6 bases, and 4 bases lay in between. The CDR3 loop spans 11 amino acids. Germline V gene sequence: CDR1 SGDLS, CDR2 YYNGEE. This clonotype originated in a female donor with papillary thyroid cancer or a benign thyroid nodule (not recorded which). Some clones in this sample may be carry-over from other donors' samples. Sample: blood. This chain links TRBV9 with TRBJ2-7; D is uncertain. This CDR3 is CASSVGREQYF. The CDR3 DNA follows: TGTGCCAGCAGCGTAGGGCGCGAGCAGTACTTC.